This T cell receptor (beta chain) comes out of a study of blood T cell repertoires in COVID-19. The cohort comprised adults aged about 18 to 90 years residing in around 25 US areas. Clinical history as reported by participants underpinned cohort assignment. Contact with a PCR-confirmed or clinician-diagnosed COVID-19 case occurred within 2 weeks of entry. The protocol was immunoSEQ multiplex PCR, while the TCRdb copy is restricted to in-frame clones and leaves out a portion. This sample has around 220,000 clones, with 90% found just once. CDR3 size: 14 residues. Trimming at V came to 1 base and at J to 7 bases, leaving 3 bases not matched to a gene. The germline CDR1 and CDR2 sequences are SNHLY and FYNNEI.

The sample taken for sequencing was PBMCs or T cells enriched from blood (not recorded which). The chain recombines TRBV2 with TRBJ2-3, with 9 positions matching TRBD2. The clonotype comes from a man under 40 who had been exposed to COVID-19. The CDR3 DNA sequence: TGTGCCAGCAGTGAAGAAGCGGGGGGAAATACGCAGTATTTT. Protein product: CASSEEAGGNTQYF.